The 19 T cell receptor beta chains presented below share a single source sample, sequenced in a study of T cells in Graves' hyperthyroidism and ophthalmopathy. The investigators amplified TCR beta CDR3 regions from RNA transcripts. When the TCR CDR3 underwent first-round RT-PCR, the HTBI primer set was used. TCRdb passed the multiplex PCR reads through MiXCR, listing each CDR3 protein once. The sample consists of roughly 380,000 distinct CDR3 sequences, approximately 15% of them appearing once. Material for sequencing was blood. These receptors came from a woman in her fifties or sixties with Graves' hyperthyroidism.

At least ten counts were recorded for this clonotype. V usage is TRBV9 and J usage is TRBJ1-1, with a weak D call TRBD1 (5 bases). The CDR3 runs 15 residues. From germline, CDR1 is SGDLS and CDR2 YYNGEE. The V and J ends lost 4 bases and 1 base respectively, with 14 bases between them. The CDR3 DNA sequence: TGTGCCAGCAGCCCTCGGGTGGGGACGAACACTGAAGCTTTCTTT. It codes for CASSPRVGTNTEAFF.

The rearrangement uses TRBV24-1 and TRBJ2-1; 10 bases match TRBD1. The J call may be wrong; the DNA end is better matched by TRBJ2-7. This CDR3 spans 15 amino acids. The germline CDR1 and CDR2 sequences are KGHDR and SFDVKD. Here the CDR3 DNA reads TGTGCCACCAGTGAGGGACAGGGGACCTACAATGAGCAGTACTTC. Residues: CATSEGQGTYNEQYF.

Only a few counts were recorded for this clonotype. The V gene is TRBV29-1, the J gene TRBJ2-7, with TRBD1 matching 11 bases. There are 13 residues in the CDR3. V gave up 8 bases and J gave up 4 bases; unmatched junction bases: 7. From germline, CDR1 is SQVTM and CDR2 ANQGSEA. The CDR3 spells CSIRTGGGYEQYF. CDR3 in DNA: TGCAGCATTCGGACAGGGGGCGGATACGAGCAGTACTTC.

This clonotype was detected a few times. This rearrangement joins TRBV15 to TRBJ2-5; a weak D match, TRBD2 (6 bases). There are 15 residues in the CDR3. Germline assignment: CDR1 LNHNV and CDR2 YYDKDF (reference sequence). Between the trimmed V and J ends, which lost 4 bases and 4 bases, there was a span of 16 bases. CDR3 nucleotide sequence: TGTGCCACCAGCACTAGAGCTGGGGGGACAGAGACCCAGTACTTC. Translation: CATSTRAGGTETQYF.

There are many counts of this clonotype. The gene calls are TRBV12-3 or TRBV12-4 and TRBJ1-2, with TRBD1 identical over 10 bases. CDR3 length: 16 amino acids. Trimming took 2 bases from V and 3 from J; bases not matched to a gene: 6. The CDR3 loop is CASSLRDRGPDYGYTF. The DNA for the CDR3 is TGTGCCAGCAGTTTAAGGGACAGGGGACCTGACTATGGCTACACCTTC.

The V and J genes are TRBV14 and TRBJ1-4; 7 nucleotides line up with TRBD1. Trimming cost V 2 bases and J 5 bases; bases outside gene matches: 5. The CDR3 covers 15 residues. The V gene's germline CDR1 is SGHDN and CDR2 FVKESK. The CDR3 reads CASSQYRGRNEKLFF. DNA for the CDR3: TGTGCCAGCAGCCAATACAGGGGTAGGAATGAAAAACTGTTTTTT.

The chain joins TRBV11-3 to TRBJ2-3; D remains unclear. Trimming stripped 5 bases from V and 7 bases from J, with 13 bases between. Germline V lookup: CDR1 SGHNT, CDR2 YENEEA. This CDR3 has 13 amino acids. The CDR3 loop is CASSPEVVNTQYF. The CDR3 bases are TGTGCCAGCAGCCCCGAAGTGGTGAATACGCAGTATTTT. Complete variable domain (other parts from reference TRBV11-3 and TRBJ2-3): EAGVVQSPRYKIIEKKQPVAFWCNPISGHNTLYWYLQNLGQGPELLIRYENEEAVDDSQLPKDRFSAERLKGVDSTLKIQPAELGDSAVYLCASSPEVVNTQYFGPGTRLTVL.

This clonotype was counted many times. The chain has TRBV12-3 or TRBV12-4 and TRBJ2-7, with 10 bases matching TRBD1. V lost 7 bases and J lost 0; bases outside the gene matches: 3. The CDR3 spans 14 residues. The DNA for the CDR3 is TGTGCCAGCACCGGGACAGGGGACTCCTACGAGCAGTACTTC. It translates to CASTGTGDSYEQYF.

At least ten counts were recorded for this clonotype. The chain is built from TRBV29-1 and TRBJ2-3; 9 bases are shared with TRBD2. V lost 2 bases, J lost 1 base, and 16 bases stayed unmatched. The CDR3 contains 19 residues. CDR1 SQVTM and CDR2 ANQGSEA come from the germline V gene. In nucleotides, the CDR3 is TGCAGCGTTGAAAGTCCCCACACTAGCGGGCTGGCTGGCACAGATACGCAGTATTTT. As protein: CSVESPHTSGLAGTDTQYF.

This clonotype occurred many times. The V gene is TRBV19, the J gene TRBJ2-1; D is unclear. Germline lookup yields CDR1 LNHDA and CDR2 SQIVND (reference sequence). Trimming took off 6 bases at V and 6 bases at J, with 15 bases between the two ends. There are 14 residues in the CDR3. The CDR3 sequence: CASSKTRLGNEQFF. In DNA, the CDR3 is TGTGCCAGTAGCAAGACCCGACTCGGCAATGAGCAGTTCTTC.

Many counts were recorded for this clonotype. V and J are TRBV20-1 and TRBJ1-3, with unresolved D. Trimming took 6 bases from V and 0 from J, leaving 12 bases between them. The germline V gene has CDR1 DFQATT and CDR2 SNEGSKA (reference sequence). The CDR3 totals 14 residues. Here the CDR3 DNA reads TGCAGTGCCCCTCAGGCAGGCTCTGGAAACACCATATATTTT. Residues: CSAPQAGSGNTIYF.

The chain combines TRBV12-3 or TRBV12-4 with TRBJ2-7; tentative D call: TRBD1 (6 bases). The ends were cut back, 8 bases at V and 0 bases at J, with 14 bases in the middle. This CDR3 has 14 residues. The DNA of the CDR3 is TGTGCCAGCTCCGGGACAAGGAACTCCTACGAGCAGTACTTC. Encoded protein: CASSGTRNSYEQYF.

This clonotype was seen repeatedly, ten times or more. The junction departs from the called germline gene at one end, perhaps through a read error. The V gene is TRBV20-1, the J gene TRBJ2-7; TRBD1 or TRBD2 may be the D gene (5 bases each). CDR1 is DFQATT, CDR2 SNEGSKA, per germline (reference sequence). There are 14 residues in the CDR3. CDR3 nucleotides: TGCAGTGCGAGAGGGACGGCCTATACCTACGAGCAGTACTTC. Amino acid sequence: CSARGTAYTYEQYF.

The chain uses TRBV10-3 and TRBJ2-7; 7 bases fit TRBD1. The CDR3 extends over 14 amino acids. J gave up 3 bases and V 10 bases, and 12 bases lay outside the gene matches. Germline assignment: CDR1 ENHRY and CDR2 SYGVKD. In DNA, the CDR3 is TGTGCCACGAAACGAGGGACAGATAGCTACGAGCAGTACTTC. Its translation is CATKRGTDSYEQYF.

This chain uses TRBV4-1 with TRBJ1-2, with D possibly TRBD1 on 5 matching bases. The CDR3 is 12 residues long. Trimming removed 1 base from V and 8 bases from J, with 8 bases in between. Germline V lookup: CDR1 MGHRA, CDR2 YSYEKL. CDR3 loop: CASSQVGHGYTF. The CDR3 DNA is TGCGCCAGCAGCCAAGTGGGGCACGGCTACACCTTC.

Comments on this clonotype: A much larger clone lies a single base off, so this may be a read error. The CDR3 protein is CAWSGNSGLTGTQYF. CDR3 DNA: TGTGCCTGGAGTGGTAATAGCGGGCTAACAGGTACGCAGTATTTT. V usage is TRBV30 and J usage is TRBJ2-3, with TRBD2 identical over 7 bases. Germline CDR1 reads GTSNPN; CDR2 reads SVGIG (reference sequence). The CDR3 extends over 15 amino acids.

This clonotype showed up just once. Possible read error: a much larger clone is one base away. The V gene is TRBV28, the J gene TRBJ2-7; TRBD2 aligns across 11 bases. This CDR3 spans 12 amino acids. The V gene's germline CDR1 is MDHEN and CDR2 SYDVKM. The CDR3 nucleotides read TGTGCCACCACTAGCGGGAGTTACGGGCAGTACTTC. Amino acids: CATTSGSYGQYF.

This clonotype was counted between two and nine times. This chain joins TRBV5-1 and TRBJ2-7; D not resolved. CDR3 length: 14 residues. The germline V gene encodes CDR1 SGHRS and CDR2 YFSETQ. The V and J ends lost 0 bases and 2 bases respectively, with 9 bases between them. CDR3 coding DNA: TGCGCCAGCAGCTTGGCTTTGGACCCCTACGAGCAGTACTTC. Protein: CASSLALDPYEQYF. Full variable domain (missing parts from reference TRBV5-1 and TRBJ2-7): KAGVTQTPRYLIKTRGQQVTLSCSPISGHRSVSWYQQTPGQGLQFLFEYFSETQRNKGNFPGRFSGRQFSNSRSEMNVSTLELGDSALYLCASSLALDPYEQYFGPGTRLTVT.

This sequence joins TRBV4-2 and TRBJ1-1; no clear D. V was trimmed by 1 base and J by 8 bases, leaving 5 bases between them. The V gene's germline CDR1 is LGHNA and CDR2 YNFKEQ. This CDR3 region has 11 residues. The CDR3 reads CASSQGREAFF. In DNA, the CDR3 is TGTGCCAGCAGCCAAGGGCGGGAAGCTTTCTTT.